The next 11 T cell receptor beta chains were all read from a single sample in a study of blood T cell repertoires in COVID-19. The assay was immunoSEQ multiplex PCR, and TCRdb's table has in-frame clones only and misses some. The sample includes around 700,000 clones, more than 80% of them seen just once. The sequenced material came from peripheral blood. Receptors originate from a woman aged 18-30 years with acute or convalescent COVID-19.

CDR3 bases: TGTGCCAGCAGCTCCTATCCGGGGGGGGAGGAGACCCAGTACTTC. Translated, it gives CASSSYPGGEETQYF. This chain connects TRBV7-7 to TRBJ2-5; TRBD2 aligns across 8 bases. V was clipped by 4 bases and J by 5 bases; unmatched bases: 9. The CDR3 spans 15 residues. Looked up from germline, CDR1 is SSHAT and CDR2 is FNYEAQ (reference sequence). The entire variable domain, with the rest obtained from reference TRBV7-7 and TRBJ2-5, is as follows: GAGVSQSPRYKVTKRGQDVTLRCDPISSHATLYWYQQALGQGPEFLTYFNYEAQPDKSGLPSDRFSAERPEGSISTLTIQRTEQRDSAMYRCASSSYPGGEETQYFGPGTRLLVL.

The genes are TRBV6-5 and TRBJ1-1, with D hard to call. Germline V CDR1 and CDR2: MNHEY, SVGAGI. The CDR3 length is 13 residues. V lost 6 bases, J lost 0 bases, and 8 bases lay in between. The CDR3 DNA follows: TGTGCCAGCAGATCGACTCTGAACACTGAAGCTTTCTTT. Translation gives CASRSTLNTEAFF.

For this clone: This sample also contains other DNA sequences that code for the same CDR3. The rearrangement uses TRBV6-5 and TRBJ1-2; 8 bases line up with TRBD1. The length of the CDR3 is 14 residues. Unmatched junction bases numbered 7, after V lost 6 bases and J lost 4 bases. CDR1 is MNHEY, CDR2 SVGAGI, per germline. The CDR3 nucleotides read TGTGCCAGCAGCCGAGACAGGGGTGGCTATGGCTACACCTTC. Protein: CASSRDRGGYGYTF.

The V and J genes are TRBV6-5 and TRBJ1-4; D unclear. The CDR3 contains 13 residues. The V end was cut by 7 bases, the J end by 7 bases, with 13 bases between. CDR1 and CDR2 (germline): MNHEY, SVGAGI. The CDR3 bases are TGTGCCAGCAAGTCATTCCTAGGTGAAAAACTGTTTTTT. Translating gives CASKSFLGEKLFF.

This chain joins TRBV6-5 and TRBJ2-7; 12 bases map to TRBD2. Germline CDR1 MNHEY, CDR2 SVGAGI. Trimming removed 10 bases from V and 4 bases from J; junction bases left unmatched: 5. The CDR3 is 13 amino acids. The DNA of the CDR3 is TGTGCCACCCGACTAGCGGGGGCGTACGAGCAGTACTTC. Its translation: CATRLAGAYEQYF.

The chain has TRBV24-1 and TRBJ2-1; TRBD1 is a possible D gene (6 bases). The V end lost 3 bases, the J end lost 8 bases, and 16 bases lay between the germline ends. CDR1 and CDR2 from the germline V gene are KGHDR and SFDVKD. This CDR3 has 15 amino acids. This CDR3 is CATSDRGHPDYEQFF. The CDR3 DNA follows: TGTGCCACCAGTGATAGGGGACACCCCGATTATGAGCAGTTCTTC.

The gene calls are TRBV11-2 and TRBJ1-1; possible D gene TRBD1, 5 bases. This CDR3 spans 13 amino acids. V gave up 8 bases and J gave up 5 bases, with 15 bases separating them. The germline gives CDR1 SGHAT, CDR2 FQNNGV. This chain's CDR3 is CASRGRGRTEAFF. The DNA for the CDR3 is TGTGCCAGCCGTGGGAGGGGACGGACTGAAGCTTTCTTT. The full variable domain, rest sourced from reference TRBV11-2 and TRBJ1-1, is EAGVAQSPRYKIIEKRQSVAFWCNPISGHATLYWYQQILGQGPKLLIQFQNNGVVDDSQLPKDRFSAERLKGVDSTLKIQPAKLEDSAVYLCASRGRGRTEAFFGQGTRLTVV.

V and J are TRBV9 and TRBJ2-7, with 7 nucleotides matching TRBD1. Per the germline V gene, CDR1 is SGDLS and CDR2 is YYNGEE. V gave up 4 bases and J gave up 4 bases; unmatched junction bases: 8. The CDR3 is 14 residues long. The CDR3 loop reads CASSPRTGAYEQYF. The CDR3 nucleotides are TGTGCCAGCAGCCCCCGGACAGGTGCTTACGAGCAGTACTTC.

This chain uses TRBV2 with TRBJ1-5; D might be TRBD1 (5 bases). The V gene lost 7 bases and the J gene lost 1 base, with 17 bases spanning the gap. The germline CDR1 and CDR2 sequences are SNHLY and FYNNEI. The CDR3 has 16 amino acids. The chain's CDR3 is CASTFGGIGSNQPQHF. The CDR3 bases are TGTGCCAGCACTTTCGGGGGGATCGGGAGCAATCAGCCCCAGCATTTT. Complete variable domain (other parts from reference TRBV2 and TRBJ1-5): EPEVTQTPSHQVTQMGQEVILRCVPISNHLYFYWYRQILGQKVEFLVSFYNNEISEKSEIFDDQFSVERPDGSNFTLKIRSTKLEDSAMYFCASTFGGIGSNQPQHFGDGTRLSIL.

The chain has TRBV9 and TRBJ2-6; 9 nucleotides align to TRBD1. V was pared by 4 bases and J by 0 bases, with 8 bases of the junction left unmatched. The germline CDR1 and CDR2 sequences are SGDLS and YYNGEE. The CDR3 runs 18 residues. The CDR3 spells CASSSPGQGLSGANVLTF. The CDR3 DNA reads as TGTGCCAGCAGCTCGCCGGGACAGGGTCTCTCTGGGGCCAACGTCCTGACTTTC.

V gene TRBV9 combines with J gene TRBJ2-3, with D perhaps matching TRBD2 (6 bases). The V gene's germline CDR1 is SGDLS and CDR2 YYNGEE. V was cut by 3 bases and J by 11 bases, with 13 bases left in between. The CDR3 consists of 12 residues. In DNA form, the CDR3 reads TGTGCCAGCAGCGACCCTAGCGTGGGGCAGTATTTT. Its protein product is CASSDPSVGQYF.